Reported below is one T cell receptor beta chain. Its antigen is not known. The table came from immunoSEQ multiplex PCR; TCRdb's copy has only in-frame clones and leaves some out. This table holds 3,500 to 4,500 clones, 34% found once. The entry originates in a study of sequential checkpoint blockade in melanoma. Study-level background: TCRbeta immunosequencing was performed on DNA from roughly 90 pretreatment melanoma tumor samples. Twenty-two patients had matched tumor biopsies before treatment and at week 13 after nivolumab or ipilimumab alone. Overall study results and limits: In arm A, pretreatment tumor clonality was associated with response.

Treatment denoted: randomized to nivolumab then ipilimumab (arm A) or the reverse (arm B). V lost 2 bases and J 7 bases, leaving 6 bases between the germline ends. The CDR3 has 12 residues. Germline V gene sequence: CDR1 MGHDK, CDR2 SYGVNS. The genes are TRBV25-1 and TRBJ2-1; the D is unclear. The material sequenced was tumor tissue (inferred from file names), taken from a patient given nivolumab and ipilimumab in sequence. The clonotype was recovered from a human donor with melanoma. This CDR3 is CASSEGRNEQFF. DNA for the CDR3: TGTGCCAGCAGTGAAGGCAGGAATGAGCAGTTCTTC.